These 8 T cell receptor beta chains originate from one sample sequenced in a study of massively parallel sequencing of T cell beta chains. MiXCR was run by TCRdb on the 5' RACE reads, yielding one entry per CDR3 protein. The sample records about 4,700 distinct CDR3 sequences, around 40% being singletons. What was sequenced was commercial RNA from peripheral blood pooled from many donors. Receptor source: a pool of human donors in good health; the sample was commercial RNA pooled from many donors.

This clonotype is a singleton in its sample. V gene TRBV11-2 combines with J gene TRBJ2-7; D uncertain. With 1 base removed from V and 12 bases from J, the gap between germline ends came to 7 bases. The germline V gene has CDR1 SGHAT and CDR2 FQNNGV. The CDR3 runs 10 residues. The CDR3 DNA reads TGTGCCAGCAGCTTAGGGCCGGCGTACTTC. Translation gives CASSLGPAYF.

The chain links TRBV20-1 to TRBJ2-7, with D maybe TRBD2 (5 bases). The CDR3 is made up of 11 amino acids. Per germline, CDR1 DFQATT and CDR2 SNEGSKA (reference sequence). V was shortened by 7 bases and J by 3 bases, with 10 bases between the two germline ends. The CDR3 region has the DNA TGCAGTGGACTATCTCGCTACGAGCAGTACTTC. Its translation is CSGLSRYEQYF.

This clonotype was seen a handful of times. The rearrangement uses TRBV7-2 and TRBJ1-2; tentatively, D is TRBD1 (5 bases). The germline V gene encodes CDR1 SGHTA and CDR2 FQGNSA. V gave up 2 bases and J gave up 4 bases, with 14 bases separating them. The CDR3 is 15 residues long. The CDR3 reads CASSLPRDERYGYTF. DNA for the CDR3: TGTGCCAGCAGCTTACCCAGGGACGAACGCTATGGCTACACCTTC.

This clonotype is deemed large. V and J are TRBV29-1 and TRBJ2-1; D is perhaps TRBD1 (5 bases). Trimming cost V 7 bases and J 6 bases, with 13 bases left between them. Per germline, CDR1 SQVTM and CDR2 ANQGSEA. The CDR3 has 12 residues. The CDR3 sequence: CSGDRLVNEQFF. The DNA for the CDR3 is TGCAGCGGTGACAGACTGGTCAATGAGCAGTTCTTC.

The genes are TRBV10-3 and TRBJ1-1, with D uncertain. V was trimmed by 2 bases and J by 11 bases, leaving 12 bases between them. Germline assignment: CDR1 ENHRY and CDR2 SYGVKD. This CDR3 comprises 12 residues. CDR3 bases: TGTGCCATCAGTGAGCCGGAGGTGGTGGCTTTCTTT. Amino acid sequence: CAISEPEVVAFF.

The chain is built from TRBV29-1 and TRBJ2-1, with D unresolved. V was shortened by 7 bases and J by 4 bases, with 8 bases between the two germline ends. From germline, CDR1 is SQVTM and CDR2 ANQGSEA. The CDR3 extends over 11 amino acids. The CDR3 loop reads CSADGYNEQFF. Here the CDR3 DNA reads TGCAGCGCCGACGGGTACAATGAGCAGTTCTTC.

V gene TRBV20-1 combines with J gene TRBJ1-1; D might be TRBD1 (5 bases). CDR3 size: 14 residues. CDR1 DFQATT and CDR2 SNEGSKA come from the germline V gene (reference sequence). V lost 3 bases, J lost 0 bases, and 11 bases lay in between. This CDR3 is CSARGDPVNTEAFF. In DNA, the CDR3 is TGCAGTGCTAGGGGGGACCCTGTGAACACTGAAGCTTTCTTT.

The chain has TRBV5-1 and TRBJ1-4; 7 bases agree with TRBD1. Germline V gene sequence: CDR1 SGHRS, CDR2 YFSETQ. The ends lost 0 bases at V and 8 bases at J; junction bases unmatched: 7. The CDR3 length is 15 residues. CDR3 region: CASSLAEGQSEKLFF. CDR3 DNA sequence: TGCGCCAGCAGCTTGGCCGAGGGACAGTCAGAAAAACTGTTTTTT.